Each of the 18 T cell receptor beta chains below was sequenced from the same sample in a study of T cells after posttransplantation cyclophosphamide. The data were produced by immunoSEQ multiplex PCR, yet TCRdb's version contains in-frame clones alone and is incomplete. The sample contains around 8,000 clones, none occurring once; less than 11% lies in the top ten. A marrow graft followed busulfan-fludarabine conditioning, with cyclophosphamide on days +3 and +4. The sequencing used PBMCs, collected after allogeneic stem cell transplant with posttransplant cyclophosphamide. The receptor set was obtained from a female patient aged 50 to 60 who received an allogeneic stem cell transplant from a related donor, was CMV-positive, and had no GVHD. The graft donor may have contributed some T cells.

This clone has a count of ten or more. The gene calls are TRBV4-2 and TRBJ2-1; TRBD2 matches at 10 bases. The germline CDR1 and CDR2 sequences are LGHNA and YNFKEQ. V shed 3 bases, J shed 5 bases, and the junction held 7 bases outside the gene matches. The CDR3 has 16 residues. This chain's CDR3 is CASSHPGTSDDNEQFF. CDR3 DNA sequence: TGTGCCAGCAGCCACCCCGGGACTAGCGATGACAATGAGCAGTTCTTC.

The table lists this clone with many counts. V is TRBV7-9 and J is TRBJ1-3; D ambiguous. V gave up 4 bases and J gave up 0 bases, with 10 bases separating them. CDR1 and CDR2 (germline): SEHNR, FQNEAQ (reference sequence). The CDR3 has 15 residues. Here the CDR3 reads CASSSSGYSGNTIYF. CDR3 DNA sequence: TGTGCCAGCAGCTCCTCAGGCTACTCTGGAAACACCATATATTTT.

This clone has a count of ten or more. The V gene is TRBV27, the J gene TRBJ2-6, with D possibly TRBD1 on 5 matching bases. CDR1 and CDR2 from the germline V gene are MNHEY and SMNVEV (reference sequence). The V end was cut by 5 bases, the J end by 2 bases, with 10 bases between. The CDR3 contains 15 residues. CDR3 amino acids: CASSALGPGANVLTF. CDR3 in DNA: TGTGCCAGCAGTGCTCTGGGGCCTGGGGCCAACGTCCTGACTTTC.

This clone was detected many times. The genes are TRBV5-1 and TRBJ2-3; 9 bases are a match to TRBD2. Germline assignment: CDR1 SGHRS and CDR2 YFSETQ. Trimming removed 0 bases from V and 2 bases from J; junction bases left unmatched: 1. The CDR3 has 15 amino acids. This CDR3 is CASSLASGVTDTQYF. CDR3 DNA sequence: TGCGCCAGCAGCTTGGCTAGCGGGGTCACAGATACGCAGTATTTT.

This clone was seen repeatedly, ten times or more. This sequence joins TRBV6-6 and TRBJ2-3, with 7 nucleotides matching TRBD1. Germline V CDR1 and CDR2: MNHNY, SVGAGI (reference sequence). The CDR3 contains 14 residues. Germline trimming cut 1 base from V and 3 bases from J; bases unmatched to any gene: 1. The CDR3 is CASSYWTGTDTQYF. CDR3 nucleotides: TGTGCCAGCAGTTACTGGACAGGAACAGATACGCAGTATTTT.

This clone was seen at least ten times. The chain carries TRBV4-2 and TRBJ2-1; TRBD2 aligns across 12 bases. The CDR3 has 18 amino acids. V gave up 0 bases and J gave up 6 bases; unmatched junction bases: 9. Germline CDR1 is LGHNA and CDR2 is YNFKEQ. CDR3: CASSQDSGLAGRGNEQFF. DNA for the CDR3: TGTGCCAGCAGCCAAGATAGCGGACTAGCGGGAAGGGGCAATGAGCAGTTCTTC.

This clone was seen many times. The chain uses TRBV5-1 and TRBJ2-3, with 8 bases that match TRBD2. Per the germline V gene, CDR1 is SGHRS and CDR2 is YFSETQ. The CDR3 is 20 residues long. V trimming: 4 bases; J trimming: 0 bases; junction bases outside the gene matches: 19. CDR3 in DNA: TGCGCCAGCAGCCCCGGTGGGGGGGTACTAGCGGTTTCTAGCACAGATACGCAGTATTTT. This translates into CASSPGGGVLAVSSTDTQYF. Complete variable domain (other parts from reference TRBV5-1 and TRBJ2-3): KAGVTQTPRYLIKTRGQQVTLSCSPISGHRSVSWYQQTPGQGLQFLFEYFSETQRNKGNFPGRFSGRQFSNSRSEMNVSTLELGDSALYLCASSPGGGVLAVSSTDTQYFGPGTRLTVL.

This clone has ten or more counts. The chain is built from TRBV6-5 and TRBJ1-4; 9 bases fit TRBD1. The CDR3 is 15 residues long. Trimming cost V 0 bases and J 5 bases; bases outside gene matches: 1. The germline V gene has CDR1 MNHEY and CDR2 SVGAGI. The CDR3 reads CASSYSGTGNEKLFF. The CDR3 DNA is TGTGCCAGCAGTTACTCCGGGACAGGGAATGAAAAACTGTTTTTT.

This clone occurred many times. The chain couples TRBV29-1 to TRBJ1-1, with D tentatively TRBD1 (5 bases). Trimming took off 0 bases at V and 5 bases at J, with 13 bases between the two ends. The CDR3 has 14 residues. Germline V gives CDR1 SQVTM, CDR2 ANQGSEA. In DNA form, the CDR3 reads TGCAGCGTTGAAGATCTTCCGGGGGGGACTGAAGCTTTCTTT. This sequence encodes CSVEDLPGGTEAFF.

This clone occurred many times. The chain employs TRBV11-2 and TRBJ1-1; a weak D match, TRBD1 (5 bases). Trimming took off 4 bases at V and 5 bases at J, with 14 bases between the two ends. Germline CDR1 is SGHAT and CDR2 is FQNNGV. The CDR3 extends over 14 amino acids. CDR3: CASSSGRGRTEAFF. In DNA, the CDR3 is TGTGCCAGCAGCTCCGGACGGGGGAGGACTGAAGCTTTCTTT. Variable domain in full (rest from reference TRBV11-2 and TRBJ1-1): EAGVAQSPRYKIIEKRQSVAFWCNPISGHATLYWYQQILGQGPKLLIQFQNNGVVDDSQLPKDRFSAERLKGVDSTLKIQPAKLEDSAVYLCASSSGRGRTEAFFGQGTRLTVV.

This clone appeared many times. The genes are TRBV7-8 and TRBJ1-5; 10 positions agree with TRBD1. Looked up from germline, CDR1 is SGHVS and CDR2 is FQNEAQ. This CDR3 contains 15 residues. V was clipped by 3 bases and J by 4 bases; unmatched bases: 3. In DNA, the CDR3 is TGTGCCAGCAGCTTCGGGACAGGGGTTAATCAGCCCCAGCATTTT. Translated, it gives CASSFGTGVNQPQHF. The full variable domain, rest sourced from reference TRBV7-8 and TRBJ1-5, is GAGVSQSPRYKVAKRGQDVALRCDPISGHVSLFWYQQALGQGPEFLTYFQNEAQLDKSGLPSDRFFAERPEGSVSTLKIQRTQQEDSAVYLCASSFGTGVNQPQHFGDGTRLSIL.

This clone is labeled large. The CDR3 region is CASTLAGGSYGYTF. As DNA, the CDR3 is TGTGCCAGCACCTTAGCGGGTGGCTCCTATGGCTACACCTTC. This sequence joins TRBV27 and TRBJ1-2; no clear D. In germline, CDR1 is MNHEY, CDR2 SMNVEV (reference sequence). The V end was cut by 7 bases, the J end by 4 bases, with 16 bases between. This CDR3 is built from 14 residues.

By share of the sample, this clone is medium-sized (0.01 to 0.1%). This sequence joins TRBV28 and TRBJ1-2, with 10 bases lining up with TRBD1. The CDR3 consists of 12 residues. Germline assignment: CDR1 MDHEN and CDR2 SYDVKM. V lost 10 bases, J lost 5 bases, and 4 bases stayed unmatched. The CDR3 is CATGDRGYGYTF. DNA for the CDR3: TGTGCCACAGGGGACAGGGGTTATGGCTACACCTTC.

Ten or more counts support this clone. The chain uses TRBV28 and TRBJ1-4; 7 bases are a match to TRBD1. V lost 3 bases, J lost 6 bases, and 4 bases stayed unmatched. There are 14 residues in the CDR3. Looked up from germline, CDR1 is MDHEN and CDR2 is SYDVKM. CDR3: CASSFRGPDEKLFF. Here the CDR3 DNA reads TGTGCCAGCAGTTTTAGGGGGCCTGATGAAAAACTGTTTTTT. Variable domain in full (rest from reference TRBV28 and TRBJ1-4): DVKVTQSSRYLVKRTGEKVFLECVQDMDHENMFWYRQDPGLGLRLIYFSYDVKMKEKGDIPEGYSVSREKKERFSLILESASTNQTSMYLCASSFRGPDEKLFFGSGTQLSVL.

This clone was counted ten times or more. V and J are TRBV18 and TRBJ2-2; 7 nucleotides agree with TRBD1. The CDR3 runs 16 residues. Germline V CDR1 and CDR2: KGHSH, LQKENI. V lost 3 bases and J lost 1; bases outside the gene matches: 5. The CDR3 region has the DNA TGTGCCAGCTCACCCCAACAGGGGCAGAACACCGGGGAGCTGTTTTTT. This gives the protein CASSPQQGQNTGELFF.

The sample holds many counts of this clone. The chain combines TRBV4-3 with TRBJ1-2, with 7 bases identical to TRBD1. The CDR3 has 15 amino acids. Germline trimming cut 4 bases from V and 8 bases from J; bases unmatched to any gene: 13. Germline values: CDR1 LGHNA, CDR2 YSLEER. As DNA, the CDR3 is TGCGCCAGCAGCCTTCGACAAGGGGGCGTCTGGGGCTACACCTTC. The encoded protein is CASSLRQGGVWGYTF.

This clone was seen many times. This chain connects TRBV2 to TRBJ2-3, with 9 bases aligning to TRBD2. This CDR3 spans 16 amino acids. Trimming removed 4 bases from V and 0 bases from J; junction bases left unmatched: 5. Looked up from germline, CDR1 is SNHLY and CDR2 is FYNNEI. The CDR3 coding sequence is TGTGCCAGCAGTGCCCTAGGACTAGCGAGCACAGATACGCAGTATTTT. Amino acid sequence: CASSALGLASTDTQYF.

This clone was found many times. This rearrangement joins TRBV7-8 to TRBJ1-1; D unresolved. Germline assignment: CDR1 SGHVS and CDR2 FQNEAQ. The V end lost 0 bases, the J end lost 0 bases, and 17 bases lay between the germline ends. The CDR3 runs to 18 residues. In DNA, the CDR3 is TGTGCCAGCAGCTTAGCGATCCAGGCCACCCACATGAACACTGAAGCTTTCTTT. This sequence encodes CASSLAIQATHMNTEAFF. The full variable domain, with the rest looked up from reference TRBV7-8 and TRBJ1-1, is GAGVSQSPRYKVAKRGQDVALRCDPISGHVSLFWYQQALGQGPEFLTYFQNEAQLDKSGLPSDRFFAERPEGSVSTLKIQRTQQEDSAVYLCASSLAIQATHMNTEAFFGQGTRLTVV.